The rows below give T cell receptor beta chains drawn from one sample of a study of shared clonotypes between healthy human individuals. Sequenced by immunoSEQ multiplex PCR; TCRdb stores in-frame clones only, minus some. Among 2 million to 2.5 million clones listed, 92% were seen once. The sequenced material came from naive CD4+ T cells from PBMCs. The origin of the receptors is a man between 18 and 29 years old in good health. Some clones in this sample may be carry-over from other donors' samples. Each CDR3 is given with its conserved first and last residue. Each record gives: CDR3 length, clone size, V gene, D gene, CDR3 protein. A D gene is named only where the DNA matches it firmly. Clone size is not always given. Where it is, it says once, few, many or a class for expanded clones.

>13|-|TRBV29-1|-
CSAAVMRTDTQYF
>13|-|TRBV30|-
CAWRISGANVLTF
>13|-|TRBV18|-
CASSFTENTEAFF
>18|-|TRBV5-1|TRBD1
CASSLNRGGSGDNSPLHF
>18|-|TRBV7-3|TRBD2
CASSLRGRGGTMYNEQFF
>14|few|TRBV5-1|-
CASSLSQGSYEQYF
>16|-|TRBV5-1|-
CASSLFAGATNTEAFF
>17|-|TRBV5-6|TRBD1
CASSSPRGLLVGNEQFF
>13|-|TRBV28|-
CASSLGVPAEAFF
>14|-|TRBV30|-
CAWSVSGNNSPLHF
>16|-|TRBV7-2|TRBD2
CASSLSRLAGVETQYF
>15|-|TRBV18|-
CASSTGQKNTGELFF
>23|-|TRBV27|TRBD2
CASSLGLRTSLSTWPLRAYEQYF
>16|-|TRBV6-5|TRBD2
CASSYRTSGTYNEQFF
>12|-|TRBV7-2|TRBD1
CASGTANQPQHF
>19|-|TRBV14|-
CASSQVIRSGGLITGELFF
>15|-|TRBV7-7|-
CASSAQGPNTGELFF
>14|-|TRBV11-1|TRBD2
CASSSGGLQETQYF
>13|few|TRBV6-5|-
CASSNSRYQPQHF
>15|-|TRBV18|-
CASSPPFLVGGELFF
>11|-|TRBV20-1|-
CSASLYYGYTF
>15|-|TRBV5-1|TRBD2
CASMGLAGGVNEQFF
>16|-|TRBV19|TRBD1
CASSTRTGQGSYEQYF
>13|-|TRBV15|-
CATSRDRTDGYTF
>15|-|TRBV30|TRBD2
CAWNPLAGGLNEQFF
>16|once|TRBV18|-
CASSPLGARWNTEAFF
>16|-|TRBV7-9|-
CASSLTYFSRDNEQFF
>14|-|TRBV15|-
CATRRWSLQETQYF
>16|-|TRBV7-2|TRBD1
CASSLGLGQGSDTQYF
>14|-|TRBV18|-
CASSLDGLLYEQYF
>14|-|TRBV28|-
CASSLGGSTDTQYF
>16|-|TRBV7-6|-
CASSLASPGYQYEQYF
>15|-|TRBV2|-
CASSVGGSSQNEQYF
>17|-|TRBV27|TRBD2
CASSLSTSGRVYNEQFF
>14|once|TRBV7-9|TRBD1
CASSLAGGRAEAFF
>18|once|TRBV7-9|TRBD1
CASSLARGQGPLPEKLFF
>15|-|TRBV7-6|-
CASSLTGTTREKLFF
>14|few|TRBV7-9|-
CASSPTGGNTEAFF
>12|-|TRBV9|-
CASGDRVGEQYF
>17|-|TRBV5-1|TRBD1
CASSLGQGGPSGNTIYF